This entry describes one T cell receptor beta chain. Its cognate antigen is unknown. The data originate from a study of shared clonotypes between healthy human individuals. Study findings and constraints: Unshared clonotypes carried lower generation probabilities than those common to all four donors.

CDR1 SGHAT and CDR2 FQNNGV come from the germline V gene. The CDR3 runs to 15 residues. With 4 bases removed from V and 7 bases from J, the gap between germline ends came to 16 bases. The data were produced by immunoSEQ multiplex PCR, yet TCRdb's version contains in-frame clones alone and is incomplete. The data contain around 340,000 clones, less than 85% of them seen just once; the ten biggest clones take up about 9.4%. Investigators divided CD4+ cells into CD45RA+ naive and CD45RA-negative memory subsets. Sequenced input: memory CD4+ T cells sorted from blood. Subset in this sample: CD45RA-negative fraction. The rearrangement links TRBV11-2 to TRBJ2-2; D may be TRBD2 (6 bases). This TCR was recovered from a man aged 25 to 40 in good health. The CDR3 is CASSSTPGAHGELFF. The CDR3 DNA reads TGTGCCAGCAGCTCCACTCCGGGAGCTCACGGGGAGCTGTTTTTT.